Sequencing of this TCR beta chain was carried out in a study of follicular helper T cells after annual influenza vaccination. Overall study: For some subjects, blood spans the 2013-2014, 2014-2015 and 2015-2016 annual vaccinations.

Produced via immunoSEQ multiplex PCR; TCRdb's table is partial and in-frame only. The repertoire has some 13,000 clones, roughly 74% of them found once; the top ten carry roughly 0.4%. This clone was recorded once. What it binds is unknown. This sample's time point: 2015-2016 season, pre-vaccination. Regarding the study as a whole: Productive TCRB sequences came from only roughly 9.5-22% of cells.

The specimen comprised CXCR5- memory CD4+ T cells sorted from blood, sampled on the day of influenza vaccination. This receptor was identified in an adult who received the influenza vaccine.

In DNA, the CDR3 is TGTGCCAGCAGCGAAACAGGGTCTGATACGCAGTATTTT. This gives the protein CASSETGSDTQYF. The J gene is TRBJ2-3, the V gene TRBV11-2; a weak D match, TRBD1 (6 bases). Germline CDR1 is SGHAT and CDR2 is FQNNGV. The ends were cut back, 5 bases at V and 6 bases at J, with 12 bases in the middle. The CDR3 totals 13 residues.